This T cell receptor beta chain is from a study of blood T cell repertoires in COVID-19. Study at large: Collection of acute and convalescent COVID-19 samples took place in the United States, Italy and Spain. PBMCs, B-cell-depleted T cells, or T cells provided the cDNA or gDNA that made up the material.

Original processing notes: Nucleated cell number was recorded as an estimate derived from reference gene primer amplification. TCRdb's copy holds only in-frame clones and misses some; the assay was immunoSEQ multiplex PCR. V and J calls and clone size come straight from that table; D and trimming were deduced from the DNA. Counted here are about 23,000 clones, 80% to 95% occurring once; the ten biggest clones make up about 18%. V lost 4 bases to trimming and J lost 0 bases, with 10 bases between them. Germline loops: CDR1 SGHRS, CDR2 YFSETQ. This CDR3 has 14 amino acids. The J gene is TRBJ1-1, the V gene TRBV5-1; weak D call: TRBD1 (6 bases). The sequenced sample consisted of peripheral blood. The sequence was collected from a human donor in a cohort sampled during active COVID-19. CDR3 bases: TGCGCCAGCAGCGAACAGGGACTGAACACTGAAGCTTTCTTT. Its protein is CASSEQGLNTEAFF.